This record concerns one TCR beta chain sequence. What it recognizes is unknown. The junction departs from the called germline gene at one end, perhaps through a read error. This entry belongs to a study of blood T cells in healthy people across ages. Study-wide results and limits: Higher diversity, along with more naive CD4+ cells, distinguished long-lived donors from aged donors. Per million T cells, TCR beta diversity dropped roughly linearly as age increased.

Sample-barcoded 5' priming and a J-beta primer mix drove a second PCR of roughly 7 to 11 cycles. TCRdb ran MiXCR on the 5' RACE reads and lists one entry per CDR3 protein. In the table there are 1.5 million to 2 million distinct CDR3 sequences, about 50% of which are singletons. The germline V gene has CDR1 MNHEY and CDR2 SVGAGI. This CDR3 comprises 13 residues. Sequencing was done on a sample of blood. The chain has TRBV6-5 and TRBJ2-7, with a possible D match to TRBD1 (5 bases). The clonotype originates from a middle-aged woman in good health. The CDR3 region has the DNA TGTGCCAGCAAGGGGCATTTGTCCTGCGAGCAGTACTTC. It encodes CASKGHLSCEQYF.